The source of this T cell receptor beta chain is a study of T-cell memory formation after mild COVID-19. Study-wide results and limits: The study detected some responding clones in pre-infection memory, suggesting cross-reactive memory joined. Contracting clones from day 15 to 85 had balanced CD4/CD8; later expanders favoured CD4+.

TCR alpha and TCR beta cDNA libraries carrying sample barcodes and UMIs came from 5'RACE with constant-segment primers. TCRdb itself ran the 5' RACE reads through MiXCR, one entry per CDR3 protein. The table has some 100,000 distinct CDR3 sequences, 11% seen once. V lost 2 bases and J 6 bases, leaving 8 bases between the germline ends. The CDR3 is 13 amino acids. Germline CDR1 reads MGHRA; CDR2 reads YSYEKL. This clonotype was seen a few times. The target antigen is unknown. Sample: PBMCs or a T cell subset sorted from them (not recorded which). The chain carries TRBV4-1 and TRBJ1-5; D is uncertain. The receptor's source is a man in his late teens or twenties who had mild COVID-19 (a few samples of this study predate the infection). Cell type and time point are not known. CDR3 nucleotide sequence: TGCGCCAGCAGCCAACTGTTAGGTCAGCCCCAGCATTTT. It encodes CASSQLLGQPQHF.